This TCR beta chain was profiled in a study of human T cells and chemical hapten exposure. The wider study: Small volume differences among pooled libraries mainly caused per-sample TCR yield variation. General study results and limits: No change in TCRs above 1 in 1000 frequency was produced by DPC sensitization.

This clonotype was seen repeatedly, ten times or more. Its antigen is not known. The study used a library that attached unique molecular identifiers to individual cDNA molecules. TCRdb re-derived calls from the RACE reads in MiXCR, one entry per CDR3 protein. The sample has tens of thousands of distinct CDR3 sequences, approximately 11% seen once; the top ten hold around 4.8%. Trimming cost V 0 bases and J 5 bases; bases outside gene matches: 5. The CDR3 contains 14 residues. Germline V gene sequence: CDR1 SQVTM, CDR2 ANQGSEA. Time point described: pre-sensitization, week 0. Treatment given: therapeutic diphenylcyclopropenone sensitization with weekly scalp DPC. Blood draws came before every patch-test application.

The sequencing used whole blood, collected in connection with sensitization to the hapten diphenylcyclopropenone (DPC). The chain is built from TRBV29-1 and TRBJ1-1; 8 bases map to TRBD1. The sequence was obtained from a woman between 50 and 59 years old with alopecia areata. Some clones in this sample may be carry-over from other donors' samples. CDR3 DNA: TGCAGCGTTGAAGATACAGGGGGAAGGACTGAAGCTTTCTTT. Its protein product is CSVEDTGGRTEAFF. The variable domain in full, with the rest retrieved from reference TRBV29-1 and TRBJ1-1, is SAVISQKPSRDICQRGTSLTIQCQVDSQVTMMFWYRQQPGQSLTLIATANQGSEATYESGFVIDKFPISRPNLTFSTLTVSNMSPEDSSIYLCSVEDTGGRTEAFFGQGTRLTVV.